A selection of T cell receptor beta chains follows, all from one sample in a study of blood T cell repertoires in COVID-19. Profiling relied on immunoSEQ multiplex PCR, and the TCRdb table lists in-frame clones only, not all of them. The profile covers under 300,000 clones, with roughly 88% appearing a single time and 1.5% to 2% taken by the ten largest. The material sequenced was PBMCs or T cells enriched from blood (not recorded which). These receptors originate from a woman between 50 and 59 years old who had recovered from COVID-19. Each CDR3 is given with its conserved first and last residue. Fields, in order: clone size, D gene, CDR3 length, J gene, V gene, CDR3 DNA, CDR3 protein. A D gene is named only where the DNA matches it firmly. A clone size is listed for some rows: how often the clone was seen (once, few, many), or a class if it is expanded.

clone_size: .
d_call: .
cdr3_length: 16
j_call: TRBJ2-6
v_call: TRBV28
cdr3_nt: TGTGCCAGCAGTCCTAGAAGGGAGGATGGGGCCAACGTCCTGACTTTC
cdr3_aa: CASSPRREDGANVLTF

clone_size: .
d_call: TRBD1
cdr3_length: 14
j_call: TRBJ2-3
v_call: TRBV29-1
cdr3_nt: TGCAGCGTTGGCAGACAGGGTATCACAGATACGCAGTATTTT
cdr3_aa: CSVGRQGITDTQYF

clone_size: .
d_call: TRBD1
cdr3_length: 15
j_call: TRBJ1-4
v_call: TRBV28
cdr3_nt: TGTGCCAGCAGTTATAGACAGGGGGTAGGAGAAAAACTGTTTTTT
cdr3_aa: CASSYRQGVGEKLFF

clone_size: .
d_call: .
cdr3_length: 12
j_call: TRBJ1-2
v_call: TRBV2
cdr3_nt: TGTGCCAGCAGTGGGGGGAACAGGGTAAACACCTTC
cdr3_aa: CASSGGNRVNTF

clone_size: .
d_call: TRBD1
cdr3_length: 16
j_call: TRBJ1-3
v_call: TRBV7-2
cdr3_nt: TGTGCCAGCAGCTTAGCGCGGACAGGGACTGGAAACACCATATATTTT
cdr3_aa: CASSLARTGTGNTIYF

clone_size: .
d_call: TRBD1
cdr3_length: 15
j_call: TRBJ1-2
v_call: TRBV28
cdr3_nt: TGTGCCAGCAGTTTCGGACAGGGGCGCGACTATGGCTACACCTTC
cdr3_aa: CASSFGQGRDYGYTF

clone_size: .
d_call: .
cdr3_length: 14
j_call: TRBJ1-4
v_call: TRBV19
cdr3_nt: TGTGCCAGTAGTATGCCAGGGGCTGGAGAAAAACTGTTTTTT
cdr3_aa: CASSMPGAGEKLFF

clone_size: .
d_call: TRBD2
cdr3_length: 16
j_call: TRBJ2-2
v_call: TRBV7-9
cdr3_nt: TGTGCCAGCAGCCCGGGGACTAGCGGGAGGGTCCGGGAGCTGTTTTTT
cdr3_aa: CASSPGTSGRVRELFF

clone_size: few
d_call: TRBD2
cdr3_length: 16
j_call: TRBJ2-1
v_call: TRBV2
cdr3_nt: TGTGCCAGCAGTCCCCCGGGACTAGCGGAACACAATGAGCAGTTCTTC
cdr3_aa: CASSPPGLAEHNEQFF

clone_size: .
d_call: TRBD2
cdr3_length: 16
j_call: TRBJ2-1
v_call: TRBV5-1
cdr3_nt: TGCGCCAGCAGCTTGGCCTTAGCGGGAGGTGAGGATGAGCAGTTCTTC
cdr3_aa: CASSLALAGGEDEQFF

clone_size: .
d_call: TRBD1
cdr3_length: 15
j_call: TRBJ2-1
v_call: TRBV9
cdr3_nt: TGTGCCAGCAGCCCCTCAGGGGGTTCATTTGATGAGCAGTTCTTC
cdr3_aa: CASSPSGGSFDEQFF

clone_size: .
d_call: .
cdr3_length: 17
j_call: TRBJ2-6
v_call: TRBV28
cdr3_nt: TGTGCCAGCAGTTCCGTCCGTAACACCTCTGGGGCCAACGTCCTGACTTTC
cdr3_aa: CASSSVRNTSGANVLTF

clone_size: once
d_call: TRBD2
cdr3_length: 12
j_call: TRBJ2-7
v_call: TRBV7-9
cdr3_nt: TGTGCCAGCAGCAGCGGGACCTACGAGCAGTACTTC
cdr3_aa: CASSSGTYEQYF

clone_size: .
d_call: .
cdr3_length: 15
j_call: TRBJ1-1
v_call: TRBV3-1/TRBV3-2
cdr3_nt: TGTGCCAGCAGCCAATCGGACAGCATGAACACTGAAGCTTTCTTT
cdr3_aa: CASSQSDSMNTEAFF

clone_size: .
d_call: .
cdr3_length: 14
j_call: TRBJ1-2
v_call: TRBV5-4
cdr3_nt: TGTGCCATCGGCACAGAAGCACTTAACTATGGCTACACCTTC
cdr3_aa: CAIGTEALNYGYTF

clone_size: .
d_call: .
cdr3_length: 14
j_call: TRBJ2-2
v_call: TRBV19
cdr3_nt: TGTGCCAGTAGTATTCAGGTTCGTCACGGGGAGCTGTTTTTT
cdr3_aa: CASSIQVRHGELFF

clone_size: .
d_call: TRBD2
cdr3_length: 13
j_call: TRBJ2-1
v_call: TRBV13
cdr3_nt: TGTGCCAGCAGCCGCGAGCGGGAGGGCGAGCAGTTCTTC
cdr3_aa: CASSREREGEQFF

clone_size: .
d_call: TRBD2
cdr3_length: 14
j_call: TRBJ2-3
v_call: TRBV28
cdr3_nt: TGTGCCAGCAGTCAAGCGGGGCGCACAGATACGCAGTATTTT
cdr3_aa: CASSQAGRTDTQYF

clone_size: .
d_call: TRBD2
cdr3_length: 16
j_call: TRBJ2-7
v_call: TRBV6-5
cdr3_nt: TGTGCCAGCAGTTACTCATACAGCGGGAGCTCCTACGAGCAGTACTTC
cdr3_aa: CASSYSYSGSSYEQYF

clone_size: few
d_call: TRBD2
cdr3_length: 15
j_call: TRBJ2-1
v_call: TRBV28
cdr3_nt: TGTGCCAGCAGCCCCTCTGGGCGGGAGGTGAATGAGCAGTTCTTC
cdr3_aa: CASSPSGREVNEQFF

clone_size: .
d_call: TRBD1
cdr3_length: 14
j_call: TRBJ1-1
v_call: TRBV3-1/TRBV3-2
cdr3_nt: TGTGCCAGCAGCCATTGGGGACAGGGAGTTCAAGCTTTCTTT
cdr3_aa: CASSHWGQGVQAFF

clone_size: .
d_call: .
cdr3_length: 12
j_call: TRBJ2-7
v_call: TRBV7-9
cdr3_nt: TGTGCCAGCAGCTCCCAGGGTCCCGAGCAGTACTTC
cdr3_aa: CASSSQGPEQYF